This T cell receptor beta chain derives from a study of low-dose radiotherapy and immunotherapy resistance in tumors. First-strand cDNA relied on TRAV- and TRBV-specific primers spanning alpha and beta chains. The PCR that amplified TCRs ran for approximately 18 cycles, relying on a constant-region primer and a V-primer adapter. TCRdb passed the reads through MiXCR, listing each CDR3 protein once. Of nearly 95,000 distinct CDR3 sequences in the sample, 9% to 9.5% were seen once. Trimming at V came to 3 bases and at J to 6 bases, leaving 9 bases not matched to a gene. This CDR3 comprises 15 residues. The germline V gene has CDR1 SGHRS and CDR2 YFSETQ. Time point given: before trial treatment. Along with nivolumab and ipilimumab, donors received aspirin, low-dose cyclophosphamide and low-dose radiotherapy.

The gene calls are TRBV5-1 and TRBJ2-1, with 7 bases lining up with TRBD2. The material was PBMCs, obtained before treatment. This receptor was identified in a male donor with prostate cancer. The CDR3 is CASSWGTNGPNEQFF. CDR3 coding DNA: TGCGCCAGCAGCTGGGGGACTAACGGCCCCAATGAGCAGTTCTTC. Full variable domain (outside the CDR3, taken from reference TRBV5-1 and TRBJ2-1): KAGVTQTPRYLIKTRGQQVTLSCSPISGHRSVSWYQQTPGQGLQFLFEYFSETQRNKGNFPGRFSGRQFSNSRSEMNVSTLELGDSALYLCASSWGTNGPNEQFFGPGTRLTVL.